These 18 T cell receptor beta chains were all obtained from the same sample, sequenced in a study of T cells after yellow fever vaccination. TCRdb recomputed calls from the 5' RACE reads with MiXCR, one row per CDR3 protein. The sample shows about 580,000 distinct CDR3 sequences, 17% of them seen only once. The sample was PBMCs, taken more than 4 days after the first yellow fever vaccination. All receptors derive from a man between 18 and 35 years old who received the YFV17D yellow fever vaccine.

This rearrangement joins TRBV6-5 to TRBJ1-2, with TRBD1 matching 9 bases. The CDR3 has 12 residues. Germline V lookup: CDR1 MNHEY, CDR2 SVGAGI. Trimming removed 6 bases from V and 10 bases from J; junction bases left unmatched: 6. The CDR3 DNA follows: TGTGCCAGCAGGCGTCGACAGGGGGTCTACACCTTC. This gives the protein CASRRRQGVYTF.

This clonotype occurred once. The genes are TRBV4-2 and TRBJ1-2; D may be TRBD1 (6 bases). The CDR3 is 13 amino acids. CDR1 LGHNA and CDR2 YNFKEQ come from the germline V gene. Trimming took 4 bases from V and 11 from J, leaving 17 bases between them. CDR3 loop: CASSPGGAYPYTF. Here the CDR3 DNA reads TGTGCCAGCAGCCCCGGGGGCGCTTACCCGTACACCTTC.

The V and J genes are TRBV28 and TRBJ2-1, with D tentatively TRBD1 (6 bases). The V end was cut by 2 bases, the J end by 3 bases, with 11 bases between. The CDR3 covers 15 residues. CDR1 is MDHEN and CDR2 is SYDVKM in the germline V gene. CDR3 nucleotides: TGTGCCAGCAGTTTAATGGGGGCGGACTACAATGAGCAGTTCTTC. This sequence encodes CASSLMGADYNEQFF. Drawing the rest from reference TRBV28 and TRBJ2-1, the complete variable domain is DVKVTQSSRYLVKRTGEKVFLECVQDMDHENMFWYRQDPGLGLRLIYFSYDVKMKEKGDIPEGYSVSREKKERFSLILESASTNQTSMYLCASSLMGADYNEQFFGPGTRLTVL.

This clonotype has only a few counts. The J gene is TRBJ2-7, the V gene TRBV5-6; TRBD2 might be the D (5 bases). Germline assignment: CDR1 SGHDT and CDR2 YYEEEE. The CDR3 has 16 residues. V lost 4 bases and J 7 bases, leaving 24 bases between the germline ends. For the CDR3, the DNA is TGTGCCAGCAGCGTAATAGAACGGGCTGGGCGCGGGGAGCAGTACTTC. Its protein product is CASSVIERAGRGEQYF.

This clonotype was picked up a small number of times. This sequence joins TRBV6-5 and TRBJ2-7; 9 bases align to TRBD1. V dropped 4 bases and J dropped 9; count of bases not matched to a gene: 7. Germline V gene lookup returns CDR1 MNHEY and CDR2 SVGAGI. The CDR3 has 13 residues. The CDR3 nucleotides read TGTGCCAGCAGTTCACCGGGACAGGGAGCGCAGTACTTC. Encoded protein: CASSSPGQGAQYF.

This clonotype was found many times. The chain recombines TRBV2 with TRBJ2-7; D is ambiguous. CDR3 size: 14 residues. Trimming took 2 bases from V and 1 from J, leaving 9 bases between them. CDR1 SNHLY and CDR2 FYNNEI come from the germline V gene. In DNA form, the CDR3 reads TGTGCCAGCAGTGAATGGTTTTCTTCCTACGAGCAGTACTTC. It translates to CASSEWFSSYEQYF.

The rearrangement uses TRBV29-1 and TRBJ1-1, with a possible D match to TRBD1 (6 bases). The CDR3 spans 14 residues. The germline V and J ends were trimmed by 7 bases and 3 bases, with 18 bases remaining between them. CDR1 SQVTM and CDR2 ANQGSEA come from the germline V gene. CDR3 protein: CSAEAQGYYTEAFF. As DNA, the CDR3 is TGCAGCGCCGAGGCCCAGGGGTATTACACTGAAGCTTTCTTT. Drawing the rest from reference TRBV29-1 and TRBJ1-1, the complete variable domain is SAVISQKPSRDICQRGTSLTIQCQVDSQVTMMFWYRQQPGQSLTLIATANQGSEATYESGFVIDKFPISRPNLTFSTLTVSNMSPEDSSIYLCSAEAQGYYTEAFFGQGTRLTVV.

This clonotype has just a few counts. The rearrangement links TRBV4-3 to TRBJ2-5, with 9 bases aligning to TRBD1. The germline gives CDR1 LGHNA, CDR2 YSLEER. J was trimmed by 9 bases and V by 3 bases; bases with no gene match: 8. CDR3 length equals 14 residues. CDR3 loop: CASSQTGGEKAQYF. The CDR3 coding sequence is TGCGCCAGCAGCCAGACAGGGGGGGAAAAAGCCCAGTACTTC.

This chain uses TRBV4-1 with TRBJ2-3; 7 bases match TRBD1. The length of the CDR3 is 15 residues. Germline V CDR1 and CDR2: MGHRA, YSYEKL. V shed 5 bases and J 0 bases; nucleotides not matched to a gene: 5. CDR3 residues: CASSMYRGSTDTQYF. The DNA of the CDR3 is TGCGCCAGCAGCATGTACAGGGGTAGCACAGATACGCAGTATTTT.

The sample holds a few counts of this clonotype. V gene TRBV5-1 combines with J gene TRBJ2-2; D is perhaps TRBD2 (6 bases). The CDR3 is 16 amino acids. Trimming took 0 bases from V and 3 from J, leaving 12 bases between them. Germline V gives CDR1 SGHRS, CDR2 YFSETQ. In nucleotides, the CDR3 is TGCGCCAGCAGCTTGGGGCAGCGGGCGGACACCGGGGAGCTGTTTTTT. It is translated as CASSLGQRADTGELFF.

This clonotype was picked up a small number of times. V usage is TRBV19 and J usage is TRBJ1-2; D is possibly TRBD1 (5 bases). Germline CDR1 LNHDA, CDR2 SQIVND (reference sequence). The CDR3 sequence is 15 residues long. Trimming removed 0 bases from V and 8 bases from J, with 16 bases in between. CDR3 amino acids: CASSIDSGGAQGYTF. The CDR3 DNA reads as TGTGCCAGTAGTATAGATTCCGGCGGGGCACAGGGCTACACCTTC.

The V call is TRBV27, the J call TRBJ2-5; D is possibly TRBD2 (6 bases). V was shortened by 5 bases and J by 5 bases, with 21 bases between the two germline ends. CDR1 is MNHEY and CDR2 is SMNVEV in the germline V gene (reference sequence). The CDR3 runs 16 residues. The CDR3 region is CASSQFAGFGSETQYF. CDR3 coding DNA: TGTGCCAGCAGTCAGTTCGCGGGGTTTGGCTCGGAGACCCAGTACTTC.

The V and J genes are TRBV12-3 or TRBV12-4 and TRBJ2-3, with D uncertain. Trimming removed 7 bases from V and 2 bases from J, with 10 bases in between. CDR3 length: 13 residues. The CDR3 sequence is CASTVDHTDTQYF. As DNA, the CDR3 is TGTGCCAGCACCGTTGACCACACAGATACGCAGTATTTT.

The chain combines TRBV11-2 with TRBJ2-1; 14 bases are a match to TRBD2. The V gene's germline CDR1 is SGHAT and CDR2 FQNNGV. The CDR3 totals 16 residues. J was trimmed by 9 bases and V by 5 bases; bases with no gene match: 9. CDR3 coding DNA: TGTGCCAGCAGCCACGGGACTAGCGGGGGCAAGGGTGAGCAGTTCTTC. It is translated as CASSHGTSGGKGEQFF. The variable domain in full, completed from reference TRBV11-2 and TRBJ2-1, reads EAGVAQSPRYKIIEKRQSVAFWCNPISGHATLYWYQQILGQGPKLLIQFQNNGVVDDSQLPKDRFSAERLKGVDSTLKIQPAKLEDSAVYLCASSHGTSGGKGEQFFGPGTRLTVL.

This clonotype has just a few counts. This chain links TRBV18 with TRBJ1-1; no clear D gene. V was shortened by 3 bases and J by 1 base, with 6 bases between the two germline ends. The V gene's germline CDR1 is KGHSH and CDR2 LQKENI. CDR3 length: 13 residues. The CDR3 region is CASSPLRNTEAFF. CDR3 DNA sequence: TGTGCCAGCTCACCCTTACGGAACACTGAAGCTTTCTTT.

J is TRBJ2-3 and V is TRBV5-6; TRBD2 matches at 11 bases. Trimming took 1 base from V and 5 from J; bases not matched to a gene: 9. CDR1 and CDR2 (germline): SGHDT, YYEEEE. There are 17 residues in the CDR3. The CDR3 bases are TGTGCCAGCAGCTTGTGGGCTAGCGGGGGGTACGGAGATACGCAGTATTTT. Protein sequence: CASSLWASGGYGDTQYF. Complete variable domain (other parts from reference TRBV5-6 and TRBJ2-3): DAGVTQSPTHLIKTRGQQVTLRCSPKSGHDTVSWYQQALGQGPQFIFQYYEEEERQRGNFPDRFSGHQFPNYSSELNVNALLLGDSALYLCASSLWASGGYGDTQYFGPGTRLTVL.

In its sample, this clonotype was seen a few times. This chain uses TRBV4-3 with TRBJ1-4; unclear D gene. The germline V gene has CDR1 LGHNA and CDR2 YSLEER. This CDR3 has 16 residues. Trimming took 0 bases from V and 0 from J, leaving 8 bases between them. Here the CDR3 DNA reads TGCGCCAGCAGCCAAGAGTACACCGCAACTAATGAAAAACTGTTTTTT. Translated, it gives CASSQEYTATNEKLFF.

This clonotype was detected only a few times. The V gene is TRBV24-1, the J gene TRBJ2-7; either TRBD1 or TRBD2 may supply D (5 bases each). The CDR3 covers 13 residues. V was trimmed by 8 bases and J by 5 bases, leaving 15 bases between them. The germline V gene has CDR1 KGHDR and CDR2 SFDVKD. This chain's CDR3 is CATTGPGTHEQYV. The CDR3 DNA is TGTGCCACCACCGGCCCTGGGACCCACGAGCAGTACGTC.